This TCR beta chain is drawn from a study of blood T cell repertoires in COVID-19. Across the whole study: The samples span acute and convalescent COVID-19 from the United States, Italy and Spain.

Profiling relied on immunoSEQ multiplex PCR, and the TCRdb table lists in-frame clones only, not all of them. The repertoire includes approximately 64,000 clones, approximately 77% of them detected once, and around 0.83% sits in the top ten. J gave up 4 bases and V 6 bases, and 4 bases lay outside the gene matches. Germline V CDR1 and CDR2: LNHDA, SQIVND (reference sequence). CDR3 length: 14 amino acids. V is TRBV19 and J is TRBJ2-7, with 12 bases lining up with TRBD2. The clonotype comes from a woman in her sixties or seventies with acute or convalescent COVID-19. Sequenced material: peripheral blood. The CDR3 DNA follows: TGTGCCAGTAGCCTAGCGGGGGGGACGTACGAGCAGTACTTC. This sequence encodes CASSLAGGTYEQYF.